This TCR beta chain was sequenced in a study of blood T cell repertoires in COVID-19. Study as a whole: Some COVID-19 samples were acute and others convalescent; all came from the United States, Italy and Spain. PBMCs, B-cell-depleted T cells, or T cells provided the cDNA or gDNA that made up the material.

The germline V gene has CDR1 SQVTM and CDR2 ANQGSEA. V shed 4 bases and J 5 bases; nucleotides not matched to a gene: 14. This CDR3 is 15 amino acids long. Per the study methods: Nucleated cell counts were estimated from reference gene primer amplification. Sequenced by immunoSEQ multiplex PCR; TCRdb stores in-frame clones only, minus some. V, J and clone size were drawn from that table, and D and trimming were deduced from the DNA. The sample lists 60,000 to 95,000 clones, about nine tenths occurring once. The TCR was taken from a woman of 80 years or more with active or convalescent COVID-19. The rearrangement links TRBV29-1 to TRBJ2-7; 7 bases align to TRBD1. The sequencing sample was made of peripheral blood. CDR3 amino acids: CSVVTGTARQDEQYF. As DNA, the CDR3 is TGCAGCGTTGTAACTGGGACAGCCCGCCAGGACGAGCAGTACTTC.